A selection of T cell receptor beta chains follows, all from one sample in a study of blood T cell repertoires in COVID-19. The data were produced by immunoSEQ multiplex PCR, yet TCRdb's version contains in-frame clones alone and is incomplete. This table has about 110,000 clones, approximately 87% appearing once. Sequenced material: peripheral blood. Receptors were obtained from a woman aged 45 to 65 with acute or convalescent COVID-19. CDR3s leave out the opening cysteine and the closing phenylalanine or tryptophan.

J,length,V,CDR3
TRBJ2-7,13,TRBV6-5,ASSPITEGTYEQY
TRBJ1-2,18,TRBV18,ASSPDVGSGTGNSNYGYT
TRBJ1-2,12,TRBV18,ASSPGQGGYGYT
TRBJ1-2,13,TRBV14,ASSPQGRGGYGYT
TRBJ1-5,13,TRBV5-1,ASSLGAGPNQPQH
TRBJ1-5,11,TRBV7-8,ASSVTVNQPQH
TRBJ2-1,11,TRBV11-2,ASSSLTGTEQF
TRBJ1-5,11,TRBV11-2,ASSELPSMPQH
TRBJ1-1,12,TRBV5-1,ASSFQGVGTEAF
TRBJ1-2,12,TRBV5-6,ASSSGQTNYGYT
TRBJ1-1,13,TRBV5-1,ASSLAGTGGVEAF
TRBJ1-2,13,TRBV24-1,ATPNRVRENYGYT
TRBJ2-3,11,TRBV29-1,SVGLAEGDTQY
TRBJ1-1,12,TRBV7-3,ASSPGRGNTEAF
TRBJ1-1,11,TRBV7-9,ASSQWQYTEAF
TRBJ1-5,13,TRBV19,ASSIDNDSYQPQH
TRBJ1-1,11,TRBV11-3,ASSLTENTEAF
TRBJ1-4,16,TRBV19,ASSISYSGPGNNEKLF
TRBJ1-1,14,TRBV6-5,ASSYPHIPSNTEAF
TRBJ2-2,15,TRBV3-1/TRBV3-2,ASSQDLTSGNTGELF